What follows describes a single T cell receptor beta chain. What it binds is unknown. After removal of 2 bases from V and 4 bases from J, the junction contained 3 bases not matched to a gene. Germline V gives CDR1 SGHTA, CDR2 FQGNSA. This CDR3 region has 15 residues. PCR involved 60 Vbeta and 13 Jbeta primers. Clones were sequenced by immunoSEQ multiplex PCR, and TCRdb holds only the in-frame ones, with some missing. The sample includes some 100,000 clones, around three quarters of them seen just once. The data derive from a study of cytomegalovirus exposure and HLA in healthy donors. Study at large: A prior study identified approximately 120 million unique TCR beta sequences from 180 million or so T cells. Regarding the study as a whole: A later analysis linked a missense DCLRE1C variant to TCR beta V- and J-gene trimming. TCR beta V segments were, for the most part, productive about 87% or about 30% of the time in an earlier analysis.

Material: PBMCs. V is TRBV7-2 and J is TRBJ2-2; 8 bases line up with TRBD2. This sequence originates from a male donor in good health and CMV-seropositive. The CDR3 DNA reads TGTGCCAGCAGCTTACCCCGGGGGGGCACCGGGGAGCTGTTTTTT. This translates into CASSLPRGGTGELFF.